A selection of T cell receptor beta chains follows, all from one sample in a study of T cells after posttransplantation cyclophosphamide. Sequenced by immunoSEQ multiplex PCR; TCRdb stores in-frame clones only, minus some. Sampling found tens of thousands of clones, none seen once. Sequencing was done on a sample of PBMCs. Source of these receptors: a woman in her fifties or sixties in good health and a related stem cell transplant donor. Both conserved end residues are part of each CDR3. A D gene is named only where the DNA matches it firmly. Not every row has a clone size; where given, it reads once, few, many or a size class.

TRBD1 | TRBJ1-5 | TRBV2 | many | CASSDRGPQPQHF | TGTGCCAGCAGTGACAGGGGGCCCCAGCCCCAGCATTTT
NA | TRBJ1-1 | TRBV11-3 | many | CASSLGRNTEAFF | TGTGCCAGCAGCTTAGGTCGGAACACTGAAGCTTTCTTT
TRBD1 | TRBJ2-7 | TRBV5-4 | many | CASSRGGRYEQYF | TGTGCCAGCAGCAGAGGGGGCCGCTACGAGCAGTACTTC
NA | TRBJ2-7 | TRBV19 | many | CASSIQDSYEQYF | TGTGCCAGTAGTATTCAGGACTCCTACGAGCAGTACTTC
TRBD2 | TRBJ2-3 | TRBV28 | few | CASVQKNKQLGLTTDTQYF | TGTGCCAGCGTTCAAAAAAATAAACAGCTGGGACTAACCACAGATACGCAGTATTTT
TRBD1 | TRBJ2-1 | TRBV12-5 | many | CASGKRITGVGEQFF | TGTGCTAGTGGTAAGAGAATAACAGGGGTCGGTGAGCAGTTCTTC
NA | TRBJ2-7 | TRBV29-1 | many | CSVEDYEPTGFRLF | TGCAGCGTTGAAGATTACGAACCGACAGGTTTTCGGCTATTC
NA | TRBJ2-7 | TRBV28 | many | CASSFVGAYEQYF | TGTGCCAGCAGTTTCGTCGGGGCCTACGAGCAGTACTTC
NA | TRBJ1-2 | TRBV5-8 | many | CASSFTSNYGYTF | TGTGCCAGCAGCTTCACCAGTAACTATGGCTACACCTTC
TRBD2 | TRBJ2-1 | TRBV6-2/TRBV6-3 | many | CASSYSRGRDNEQFF | TGTGCCAGCAGTTACAGCCGCGGGAGGGATAATGAGCAGTTCTTC
TRBD1 | TRBJ2-7 | TRBV19 | many | CASSIVGQGGEQYF | TGTGCCAGTAGTATAGTCGGACAGGGAGGCGAGCAGTACTTC
NA | TRBJ1-1 | TRBV4-3 | medium-sized | CASSLGPGMNTEAFF | TGCGCCAGCAGCCTCGGGCCAGGGATGAACACTGAAGCTTTCTTT
NA | TRBJ2-7 | TRBV6-2/TRBV6-3 | many | CATGGYGGSYEQYF | TGTGCCACGGGGGGCTACGGAGGCTCCTACGAGCAGTACTTC
TRBD1 | TRBJ2-1 | TRBV14 | many | CASRRTGQGDEQFF | TGTGCCAGCAGACGGACAGGCCAAGGGGACGAGCAGTTCTTC
TRBD1 | TRBJ1-2 | TRBV2 | many | CASKDRGLGYGYTF | TGTGCCAGCAAGGACAGGGGGCTTGGCTATGGCTACACCTTC
TRBD1 | TRBJ1-2 | TRBV11-2 | many | CASSLDRGQGYGYTF | TGTGCCAGCAGCTTAGATCGGGGACAGGGATATGGCTACACCTTC
TRBD1 | TRBJ2-2 | TRBV7-9 | many | CASSLYTGGSLNTGELFF | TGTGCCAGCAGCTTATATACAGGGGGGAGTCTAAACACCGGGGAGCTGTTTTTT
NA | TRBJ2-7 | TRBV29-1 | NA | CSVSGGNRGYEQYF | TGCAGCGTTTCCGGAGGGAACAGGGGCTACGAGCAGTACTTC
TRBD1 | TRBJ1-4 | TRBV2 | many | CASSWDRVNEKLFF | TGTGCCAGCAGCTGGGACAGGGTAAATGAAAAACTGTTTTTT
NA | TRBJ1-5 | TRBV28 | many | CASSLGRDTQPQHF | TGTGCCAGCAGTTTAGGCAGGGATACTCAGCCCCAGCATTTT
TRBD2 | TRBJ2-1 | TRBV19 | many | CASSFAREWGEDEQFF | TGTGCCAGTAGTTTCGCGCGGGAGTGGGGGGAGGATGAGCAGTTCTTC